A single TCR beta chain is shown here with its context. Its target is not known. Participants comprised healthy donors of bone marrow. This CDR3 region has 14 residues. The germline V and J ends were trimmed by 8 bases and 8 bases, with 19 bases remaining between them. Germline V gene sequence: CDR1 SGHAT, CDR2 FQNNGV. This PCR relied on a set of 60 Vbeta primers and 13 Jbeta primers. Sequenced by immunoSEQ multiplex PCR; TCRdb stores in-frame clones only, minus some. Among around 200,000 clones listed, about three quarters were seen once. This entry is derived from a study of cytomegalovirus exposure and HLA in healthy donors. Overall study results and limits: In a later analysis, TCR beta V- and J-gene trimming was associated with a missense DCLRE1C variant. Later examination showed HLA-associated TCR beta chains had greater clonal expansion than equally common others. Productive rates of about 87% or about 30% were seen for most TCR beta V segments in an earlier analysis.

This TCR was recovered from a man aged 18 to 30 in good health and CMV-seronegative. Sequencing was carried out using PBMCs. The genes are TRBV11-2 and TRBJ2-4, with D possibly TRBD1 on 6 matching bases. Written as DNA, the CDR3 is TGTGCCAGCGGCCAGCAGGGGATAGGGGACATTCAGTACTTC. This codes for CASGQQGIGDIQYF.